This TCR beta chain was profiled in a study of cytomegalovirus exposure and HLA in healthy donors. Study findings and constraints: Several top significant clusters appeared, in a later analysis, to be linked to common viral pathogens. Within an earlier analysis, most TCR beta V segments proved productive either about 90% or about 30% of the time.

The CDR3 totals 16 residues. V shed 5 bases and J shed 0 bases, with 13 bases lying between them. Germline CDR1 and CDR2: SGHNT and YENEEA. About this clone: The antigen remains unidentified.

The PCR had 60 Vbeta and 13 Jbeta primers. Data came from immunoSEQ multiplex PCR; TCRdb stores just in-frame clones and leaves some out. Of 150,000 or so clones in the sample, about two thirds were seen once. This clonotype was obtained from a woman aged 18-35 years in good health and CMV-seronegative. The sequenced material came from PBMCs. The chain recombines TRBV11-3 with TRBJ2-2; a possible D gene is TRBD1 (6 bases). The CDR3 bases are TGTGCCAGCAGCCCCAGGACAGATGCGAACACCGGGGAGCTGTTTTTT. It translates to CASSPRTDANTGELFF.